This TCR beta chain was recovered during a study of monozygotic twins with inflammatory bowel disease (dated by TCRdb to about 2019). Study-level background: The complete study included about 30 monozygotic twin pairs: 19 IBD-discordant Danish pairs and nine German pairs, of which four were IBD-concordant and five were IBD-discordant. The search for disease-associated traits relied mainly on comparing IBD patients with their genetically identical healthy co-twins within discordant pairs. Each individual had, on average, about 151 000 unique TCRalpha sequences and 181 000 unique TCRbeta sequences available for analysis.

Overall study outcomes, separate from this receptor: Compared with healthy twins, IBD patients had fewer clonotypes in common with other individuals, a difference most pronounced in patients showing signs of disease activity. Because patients were on differing immunosuppressive treatments, the repertoires may have picked up extra background noise and inter-individual variability. No single strong signal or clonotype linked to IBD turned up in the results, so the idea that one exists was not supported. Repertoire similarity did not differ between concordant and discordant twins, possibly due to limited statistical power. A decrease in TCRbeta repertoire diversity, as measured by inverse Simpson index, was observed in IBD patients compared with their healthy co-twins. Different T cell subtypes could not be distinguished in the analysis.

Comment on this clonotype: Its antigen specificity is not known.

Libraries came from 5' RACE. Preparation of each TCR library used around 3.5 ug of total RNA. For each sample, cDNA synthesis was carried out in eight separate reactions using SMARTScribe reverse transcriptase. Unique molecular identifiers containing a 6-nucleotide sample barcode were introduced through template switching during cDNA synthesis. Amplification of TCRalpha and TCRbeta cDNA involved two nested PCRs of 16 and 9 cycles, and each PCR was followed by bead purification. Before amplification, cDNA was treated with uracil DNA-glycosylase and purified using the QIAquick PCR purification kit. The second PCR added Illumina TruSeq-compatible adapters along with sample-specific barcodes. TapeStation and Qubit were used to check library quality and concentration, and 5 ng of each library went into the pool. The pooled libraries were sequenced with 2 x 100 bp reads and custom sequencing primers on an Illumina HiSeq2500 single-index Rapid Run. In the authors' own workflow: MiGEC version 1.2.6 was used for UMI-based consensus assembly, which corrected PCR and sequencing errors. MiXCR version 2.1.1 was used for V(D)J alignment, clonotype assembly and CDR3 extraction. Gene usage, clonotype sharing and MAIT/NKT TCR abundance were normalised by analysing the top 1000, 10 000 and 20 000 clonotypes per sample. After downsampling to 27 000 UMIs, diversity was calculated as the inverse Simpson index using the vegan R package. Paired Mann-Whitney U tests were applied to discordant twin pairs, with Benjamini-Hochberg correction for multiple testing. TCRdb reanalyzed the reads, keeping one entry per CDR3 protein sequence and omitting DNA. TCRdb, not the original authors, processed these V and J calls. The table for this sample lists about 150,000 distinct CDR3 sequences. About 1.2% of the sample belongs to the ten largest clones.

From each donor, a roughly 2.5 ml peripheral blood sample was drawn into PAXgene tubes and stored at -80 degrees C. Without any T cell sorting, total RNA was extracted from whole blood using the PAXgene blood miRNA kit on an automated QIAcube. Peripheral blood from monozygotic twin pairs who were concordant or discordant for inflammatory bowel disease underwent deep TCRalpha and TCRbeta repertoire profiling using unique molecular barcoding. Smoking habits were recorded for all twin pairs, and individuals were classified as current, former or never smokers. CDR1 and CDR2, per the germline V gene (reference sequence), are GTSNPN and SVGIG. From the cysteine through the phenylalanine, the CDR3 covers 11 amino acids. The record lacks a DNA sequence.

Here the chain combines TRBV30 and TRBJ1-2; the TCRdb call, TRBD1, lacks DNA for checking. Material: blood. The source of this sequence is a human donor with ulcerative colitis or Crohn's disease, or a healthy co-twin of an affected twin (not recorded which). The CDR3 region reads CAWRTGYGYTF.